This T cell receptor beta chain was recovered during a study of cytomegalovirus exposure and HLA in healthy donors. In regard to this clone: Antigen: not known.

The CDR3 has 16 amino acids. Germline V CDR1 and CDR2: SGHTA, FQGTGA. Losses at the gene ends were 1 base for V and 0 bases for J; bases not matched to a gene: 2. General study results and limits: About 180 TCR beta chains were listed as cytomegalovirus-associated. According to reports, the classifier identified cytomegalovirus status with high specificity and sensitivity. Later analysis identified several of the most significant clusters that appeared linked to common viral pathogens.

Both 60 Vbeta primers and 13 Jbeta primers went into the PCR. Clones were sequenced by immunoSEQ multiplex PCR, and TCRdb holds only the in-frame ones, with some missing. The sample contains some 210,000 clones, 70% to 80% of which appear only once. The chain has TRBV7-3 and TRBJ2-2; 7 bases line up with TRBD1. Sequencing used PBMCs. The receptor was isolated from a male donor in good health and CMV-seronegative. CDR3 DNA sequence: TGTGCCAGCAGCTTAATCCAGGGGGCGAACACCGGGGAGCTGTTTTTT. Its translation is CASSLIQGANTGELFF.